Presented here are 2 T cell receptor beta chains from one specimen sequenced in a study of cytomegalovirus exposure and HLA in healthy donors. PCR involved 60 Vbeta and 13 Jbeta primers. Assay: immunoSEQ multiplex PCR; the TCRdb copy retains only in-frame clones and omits some. The table lists over 150,000 clones, approximately 69% of them singletons. Sequences were obtained from PBMCs. These receptors came from a man aged 25-40 years in good health and CMV-seronegative.

With respect to this clone: Other DNA sequences in this sample translate to the same CDR3. The J gene is TRBJ2-7, the V gene TRBV9; tentative D call: TRBD1 (5 bases). Trimming took off 0 bases at V and 2 bases at J, with 9 bases between the two ends. The germline gives CDR1 SGDLS, CDR2 YYNGEE. The CDR3 spans 14 residues. The CDR3 DNA is TGTGCCAGCAGCGTAGGGGGCGGAACCTACGAGCAGTACTTC. It translates to CASSVGGGTYEQYF.

This rearrangement joins TRBV19 to TRBJ2-3; TRBD1 might be the D (5 bases). This CDR3 contains 15 residues. Germline V gene lookup returns CDR1 LNHDA and CDR2 SQIVND (reference sequence). V was cut by 2 bases and J by 3 bases, with 12 bases left in between. The CDR3 region is CASSITGAGTDTQYF. Here the CDR3 DNA reads TGTGCCAGTAGTATAACTGGGGCAGGGACAGATACGCAGTATTTT.